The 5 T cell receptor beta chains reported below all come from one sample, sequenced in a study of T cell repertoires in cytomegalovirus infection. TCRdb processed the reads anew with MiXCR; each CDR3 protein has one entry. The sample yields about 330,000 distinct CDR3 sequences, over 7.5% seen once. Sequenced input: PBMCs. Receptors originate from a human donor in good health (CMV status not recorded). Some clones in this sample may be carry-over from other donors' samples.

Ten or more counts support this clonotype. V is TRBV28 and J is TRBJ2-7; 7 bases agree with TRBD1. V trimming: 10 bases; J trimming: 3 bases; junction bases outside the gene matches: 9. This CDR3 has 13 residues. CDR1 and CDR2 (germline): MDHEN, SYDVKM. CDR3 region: CATTGDPVYEQYF. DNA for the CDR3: TGTGCCACCACAGGGGATCCCGTCTACGAGCAGTACTTC.

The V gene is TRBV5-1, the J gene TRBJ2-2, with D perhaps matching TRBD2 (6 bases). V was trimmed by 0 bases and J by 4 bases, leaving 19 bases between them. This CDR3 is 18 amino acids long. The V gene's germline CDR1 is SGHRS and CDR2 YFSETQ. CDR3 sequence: CASSLVASLAAPTGELFF. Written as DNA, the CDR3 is TGCGCCAGCAGCTTGGTGGCTTCCTTAGCGGCACCCACCGGGGAGCTGTTTTTT.

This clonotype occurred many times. The CDR3 DNA sequence: TGTGCCAGCACCACCGGGAGACAGGGAGACACTGAAGCTTTCTTT. Amino acid sequence: CASTTGRQGDTEAFF. J is TRBJ1-1 and V is TRBV28; 7 positions match TRBD1. V was clipped by 7 bases and J by 3 bases; unmatched bases: 11. The CDR3 extends over 15 amino acids. Germline CDR1 is MDHEN and CDR2 is SYDVKM.

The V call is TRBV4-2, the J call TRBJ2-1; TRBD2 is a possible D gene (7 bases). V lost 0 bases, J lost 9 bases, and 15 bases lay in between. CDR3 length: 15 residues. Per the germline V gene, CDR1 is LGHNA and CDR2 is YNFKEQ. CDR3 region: CASSQERGGASEQFF. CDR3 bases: TGTGCCAGCAGCCAAGAGAGGGGGGGGGCGAGTGAGCAGTTCTTC.

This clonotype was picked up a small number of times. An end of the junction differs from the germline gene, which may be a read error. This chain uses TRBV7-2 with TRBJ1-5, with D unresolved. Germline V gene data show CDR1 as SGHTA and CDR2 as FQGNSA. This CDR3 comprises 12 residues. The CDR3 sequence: CANSLAWQPQHF. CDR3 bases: TGTGCCAACAGCTTAGCTTGGCAGCCCCAGCATTTT.